The present entry profiles one TCR beta chain with its context. Its antigen is currently unknown. The data are from a study of post-analysis software for immune sequencing data. Whole-study context: Relapsing-remitting, secondary progressive and progressive-relapsing forms of multiple sclerosis all featured among disease courses. Study results and limitations: In patients, TRBV5-6, TRBV5-1 and TRBV20-1 belonged to four or five TRBV segments found more frequently than in controls. Those with multiple sclerosis, the patient group, showed significantly lower normalized Chao1 diversity than controls.

Prepared libraries of TCR beta cDNA carried unique molecular identifiers. A population of about 0.95 to 11 million T cells gave rise to about half a million cDNA molecules. TCRdb recomputed calls from the PCR reads with MiXCR, one row per CDR3 protein. This table has roughly 730,000 distinct CDR3 sequences, roughly 29% appearing once. The V and J ends lost 5 bases and 5 bases, in that order; junction bases with no gene match: 11. Germline V gives CDR1 SEHNR, CDR2 FQNEAQ (reference sequence). The CDR3 has 15 residues. The sample taken for sequencing was blood. The clonotype comes from a girl under 18 with multiple sclerosis. The gene calls are TRBV7-9 and TRBJ2-5; 7 bases align to TRBD1. CDR3: CASSLTKGARETQYF. CDR3 sequence (DNA): TGTGCCAGCAGCCTTACCAAGGGGGCGCGGGAGACCCAGTACTTC.